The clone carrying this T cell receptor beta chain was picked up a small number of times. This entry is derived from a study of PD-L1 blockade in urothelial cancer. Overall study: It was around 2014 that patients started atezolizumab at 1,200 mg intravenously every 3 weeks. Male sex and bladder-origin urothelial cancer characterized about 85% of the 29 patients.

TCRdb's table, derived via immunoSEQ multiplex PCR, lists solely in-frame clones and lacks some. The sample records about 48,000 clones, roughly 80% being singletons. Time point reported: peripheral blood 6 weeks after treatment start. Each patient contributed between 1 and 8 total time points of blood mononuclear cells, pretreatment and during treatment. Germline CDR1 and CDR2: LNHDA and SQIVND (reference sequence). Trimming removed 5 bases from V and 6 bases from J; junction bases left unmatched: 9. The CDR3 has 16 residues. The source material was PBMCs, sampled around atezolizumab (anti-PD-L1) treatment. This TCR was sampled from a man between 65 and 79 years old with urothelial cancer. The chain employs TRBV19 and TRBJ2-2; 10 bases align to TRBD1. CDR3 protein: CASSPTDRGAAGELFF. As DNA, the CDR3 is TGTGCCAGTAGTCCTACGGACAGGGGGGCGGCCGGGGAGCTGTTTTTT. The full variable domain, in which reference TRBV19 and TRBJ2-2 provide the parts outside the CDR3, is DGGITQSPKYLFRKEGQNVTLSCEQNLNHDAMYWYRQDPGQGLRLIYYSQIVNDFQKGDIAEGYSVSREKKESFPLTVTSAQKNPTAFYLCASSPTDRGAAGELFFGEGSRLTVL.